This record looks at one TCR beta chain sequence and its context. The data derive from a study of blood T cell repertoires in COVID-19. Study context: The samples span acute and convalescent COVID-19 from the United States, Italy and Spain.

The V gene's germline CDR1 is MNHEY and CDR2 SMNVEV (reference sequence). Trimming cost V 5 bases and J 4 bases; bases outside gene matches: 4. The CDR3 is 14 amino acids. Under the authors' procedure: Reference gene primers were amplified, and this amplification served to estimate nucleated cell counts. Assay: immunoSEQ multiplex PCR; the TCRdb copy retains only in-frame clones and omits some. Clone size and the V and J calls come from that table; the DNA yielded D and trimming. The sample contains some 87,000 clones, about 90% of which appear only once. The rearrangement uses TRBV27 and TRBJ2-5; the match to TRBD1 covers 10 bases. Sequencing was done on a sample of peripheral blood. The TCR originated in a human donor with COVID-19, enrolled during active disease. The donor label of this sample is uncertain. In nucleotides, the CDR3 is TGTGCCAGCAGTCCCCGGGACAGGGGAGAGACCCAGTACTTC. This codes for CASSPRDRGETQYF.